The present TCR beta chain was sequenced within a study of blood T cells in healthy people across ages. The CDR3 sequence is 15 residues long. Trimming pared 6 bases from V and 3 bases from J, leaving 20 bases between. Germline V gene data show CDR1 as SQVTM and CDR2 as ANQGSEA. The authors ran a second PCR of about 7 to 11 cycles using a sample-barcoded 5' primer and a J-beta primer mix. TCRdb reanalysed the 5' RACE reads using MiXCR and keeps one entry per CDR3 protein. This table holds 700,000 or so distinct CDR3 sequences, approximately 40% found once. The sample consisted of blood. This TCR derives from a man older than 75 in good health. V gene TRBV29-1 combines with J gene TRBJ1-2; the D gene is possibly TRBD1 (6 bases). In DNA, the CDR3 is TGCAGCGTCCCCCTGGTCGGGGGCGTTTACTATGGCTACACCTTC. It specifies CSVPLVGGVYYGYTF.